A single sample gave rise to the 16 T cell receptor beta chains below, sequenced in a study of post-analysis software for immune sequencing data. General study points: Roughly five TRBV segments, including TRBV5-6, TRBV5-1 and TRBV20-1, were more frequent in patients than controls.

What these receptors recognize is not known. cDNA libraries of TCR beta carried unique molecular identifiers. TCRdb recomputed calls from the PCR reads with MiXCR, one row per CDR3 protein. Among roughly 410,000 distinct CDR3 sequences listed, around a third were seen once. The sequenced sample consisted of blood. The receptors originated from a girl between 10 and 17 years old with multiple sclerosis.

This clonotype was found a few times. V usage is TRBV6-5 and J usage is TRBJ2-5; 7 bases line up with TRBD2. Germline trimming cut 0 bases from V and 4 bases from J; bases unmatched to any gene: 8. The CDR3 has 16 residues. Germline assignment: CDR1 MNHEY and CDR2 SVGAGI. The chain's CDR3 is CASSYSGGSPRETQYF. The CDR3 nucleotides read TGTGCCAGCAGTTACTCGGGCGGGAGCCCCCGAGAGACCCAGTACTTC.

This clonotype showed up just a few times. The J gene is TRBJ2-1, the V gene TRBV5-4, with 12 bases lining up with TRBD2. V lost 4 bases and J lost 7; bases outside the gene matches: 9. Germline V CDR1 and CDR2: SGHNT, YYREEE (reference sequence). The CDR3 totals 16 residues. This CDR3 reads CASSHPLAGGLNEQFF. The CDR3 region has the DNA TGTGCCAGCAGCCACCCACTAGCGGGGGGATTAAATGAGCAGTTCTTC.

This clonotype was picked up a small number of times. V and J are TRBV7-2 and TRBJ1-2, with D perhaps TRBD1 (5 bases). V lost 5 bases to trimming and J lost 4 bases, with 17 bases between them. Germline CDR1 and CDR2: SGHTA and FQGNSA. The CDR3 totals 15 residues. The CDR3 sequence is CASSPVRGIAYGYTF. DNA of the CDR3: TGTGCCAGCAGCCCCGTTCGGGGGATCGCCTATGGCTACACCTTC. The variable domain in full, with the rest retrieved from reference TRBV7-2 and TRBJ1-2, is GAGVSQSPSNKVTEKGKDVELRCDPISGHTALYWYRQSLGQGLEFLIYFQGNSAPDKSGLPSDRFSAERTGGSVSTLTIQRTQQEDSAVYLCASSPVRGIAYGYTFGSGTRLTVV.

This clonotype was observed a few times. The chain is built from TRBV28 and TRBJ2-3, with D unclear. In germline, CDR1 is MDHEN, CDR2 SYDVKM. The CDR3 runs to 14 residues. The V gene lost 7 bases and the J gene lost 3 bases, with 14 bases spanning the gap. The CDR3 reads CASTSIQRTDTQYF. The CDR3 DNA reads as TGTGCCAGCACATCAATCCAAAGGACAGATACGCAGTATTTT. The variable domain in full, completed from reference TRBV28 and TRBJ2-3, reads DVKVTQSSRYLVKRTGEKVFLECVQDMDHENMFWYRQDPGLGLRLIYFSYDVKMKEKGDIPEGYSVSREKKERFSLILESASTNQTSMYLCASTSIQRTDTQYFGPGTRLTVL.

This CDR3 reads CASSQDFRGAEAFF. The CDR3 DNA follows: TGTGCCAGCAGCCAAGATTTCCGGGGTGCTGAAGCTTTCTTT. The chain recombines TRBV3-1 with TRBJ1-1, with unresolved D. The CDR3 has 14 amino acids. V was shortened by 0 bases and J by 6 bases, with 11 bases between the two germline ends. CDR1 is LGHDT and CDR2 is YNNKEL in the germline V gene (reference sequence).

CDR3 nucleotide sequence: TGCAGCGTTGAAGACGACGGGGGGGCCCTCTACAATGAGCAGTTCTTC. Encoded protein: CSVEDDGGALYNEQFF. The chain has TRBV29-1 and TRBJ2-1; 8 bases agree with TRBD2. CDR1 is SQVTM and CDR2 is ANQGSEA in the germline V gene. The CDR3 is 16 residues long. V lost 0 bases and J lost 3; bases outside the gene matches: 7.

V usage is TRBV27 and J usage is TRBJ2-3, with a weak D call TRBD2 (5 bases). CDR3 length: 17 residues. Germline V gene lookup returns CDR1 MNHEY and CDR2 SMNVEV (reference sequence). Trimming took 4 bases from V and 3 from J, leaving 20 bases between them. The CDR3 here is CASSSGLPEMWTDTQYF. As DNA, the CDR3 is TGTGCCAGCAGTTCTGGACTCCCCGAGATGTGGACAGATACGCAGTATTTT.

This clonotype has more than one count but fewer than ten. The V and J genes are TRBV25-1 and TRBJ2-7; perhaps TRBD2 as D (5 bases). Germline assignment: CDR1 MGHDK and CDR2 SYGVNS. CDR3 length equals 15 residues. Trimming stripped 3 bases from V and 3 bases from J, with 15 bases between. CDR3 in amino acids: CASSDSVDNNYEQYF. The CDR3 nucleotides read TGTGCCAGCAGTGATAGCGTAGACAACAACTACGAGCAGTACTTC.

The chain couples TRBV7-6 to TRBJ2-3; D possibly corresponds to TRBD2 (5 bases). Germline values: CDR1 SGHVS, CDR2 FNYEAQ. Trimming took off 1 base at V and 3 bases at J, with 11 bases between the two ends. CDR3 length equals 15 residues. CDR3 protein: CASSLVEGRTDTQYF. CDR3 coding DNA: TGTGCCAGCAGCTTAGTAGAGGGTCGGACAGATACGCAGTATTTT.

This clonotype was recorded a few times. A much larger clone is a single base away; this may be a read error. V usage is TRBV29-1 and J usage is TRBJ2-4; D is tentatively TRBD1 or TRBD2 (5 bases each). The ends were cut back, 4 bases at V and 13 bases at J, with 29 bases in the middle. CDR3 length: 16 residues. Germline V lookup: CDR1 SQVTM, CDR2 ANQGSEA. CDR3 region: CSVGVNGGVALGEQYF. CDR3 DNA sequence: TGCAGCGTTGGGGTCAATGGTGGCGTCGCCCTGGGGGAGCAGTACTTC.

The chain links TRBV7-9 to TRBJ2-3; D unclear. V gave up 1 base and J gave up 4 bases, with 9 bases separating them. CDR3 length: 14 amino acids. The germline V gene encodes CDR1 SEHNR and CDR2 FQNEAQ (reference sequence). CDR3 region: CASSLGVWPDTQYF. The CDR3 coding sequence is TGTGCCAGCAGCTTAGGAGTCTGGCCAGATACGCAGTATTTT.

The chain carries TRBV5-1 and TRBJ1-2; 7 bases line up with TRBD1. J lost 4 bases, V lost 3 bases, and 6 bases had no gene match. This CDR3 contains 14 residues. Germline CDR1 and CDR2: SGHRS and YFSETQ. DNA of the CDR3: TGCGCCAGCAGCTCCAGGGGGTTCGGCTATGGCTACACCTTC. Translated: CASSSRGFGYGYTF.

The chain recombines TRBV29-1 with TRBJ2-5; D tentatively reads TRBD1 or TRBD2 (6 bases each). This CDR3 is built from 15 residues. V lost 5 bases, J lost 4 bases, and 20 bases lay in between. CDR1 is SQVTM and CDR2 is ANQGSEA in the germline V gene. The CDR3 here is CSVRRLAGGGETQYF. The CDR3, as DNA: TGCAGCGTTCGTAGGCTTGCCGGGGGCGGAGAGACCCAGTACTTC. The whole variable domain, filled in from reference TRBV29-1 and TRBJ2-5, reads SAVISQKPSRDICQRGTSLTIQCQVDSQVTMMFWYRQQPGQSLTLIATANQGSEATYESGFVIDKFPISRPNLTFSTLTVSNMSPEDSSIYLCSVRRLAGGGETQYFGPGTRLLVL.

The table lists this clonotype with a few counts. The chain carries TRBV21-1 and TRBJ1-1; the D call in the table, TRBD1, was not verified against the DNA. TRBV21-1 is labeled a pseudogene. The CDR3 has 12 amino acids. CDR3 sequence reads: CASFRGRTEAFF. The DNA of the CDR3 is TGTGCCAGCTTCAGGGGTAGGACTGAAGCTTTCTTT.

This clonotype has just a few counts. The chain carries TRBV29-1 and TRBJ1-4, with D unclear. The CDR3 spans 15 residues. Trimming pared 7 bases from V and 7 bases from J, leaving 22 bases between. Germline loops: CDR1 SQVTM, CDR2 ANQGSEA. CDR3 amino acids: CSASLSGPTSEKLFF. The CDR3 DNA is TGCAGCGCCAGCCTATCCGGGCCCACGAGTGAAAAACTGTTTTTT.

This clonotype was seen more than once but under ten times. The genes are TRBV6-5 and TRBJ2-3, with 8 positions matching TRBD1. V lost 0 bases to trimming and J lost 3 bases; unmatched junction nucleotides: 2. This CDR3 has 15 residues. In germline, CDR1 is MNHEY, CDR2 SVGAGI. CDR3 loop: CASSYSTGATDTQYF. CDR3 DNA: TGTGCCAGCAGTTACTCGACAGGGGCTACAGATACGCAGTATTTT.